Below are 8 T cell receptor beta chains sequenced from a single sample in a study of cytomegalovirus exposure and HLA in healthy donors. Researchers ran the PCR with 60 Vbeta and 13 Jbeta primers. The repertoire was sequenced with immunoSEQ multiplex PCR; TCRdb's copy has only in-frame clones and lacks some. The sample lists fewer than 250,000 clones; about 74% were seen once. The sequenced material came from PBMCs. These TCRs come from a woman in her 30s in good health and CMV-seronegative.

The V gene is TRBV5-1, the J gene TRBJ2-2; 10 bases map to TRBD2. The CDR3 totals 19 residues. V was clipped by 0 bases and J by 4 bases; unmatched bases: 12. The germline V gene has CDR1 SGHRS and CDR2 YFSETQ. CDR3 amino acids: CASSLGLAGAREGTGELFF. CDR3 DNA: TGCGCCAGCAGCTTGGGGCTAGCGGGGGCCCGAGAGGGCACCGGGGAGCTGTTTTTT. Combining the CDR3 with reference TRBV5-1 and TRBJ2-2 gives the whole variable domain KAGVTQTPRYLIKTRGQQVTLSCSPISGHRSVSWYQQTPGQGLQFLFEYFSETQRNKGNFPGRFSGRQFSNSRSEMNVSTLELGDSALYLCASSLGLAGAREGTGELFFGEGSRLTVL.

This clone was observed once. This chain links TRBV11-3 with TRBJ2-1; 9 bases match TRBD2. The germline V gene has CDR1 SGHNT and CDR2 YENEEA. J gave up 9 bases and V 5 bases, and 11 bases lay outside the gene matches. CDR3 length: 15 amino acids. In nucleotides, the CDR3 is TGTGCCAGCAGCCGCTTTAGCGGGGGAGGCAGTGAGCAGTTCTTC. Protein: CASSRFSGGGSEQFF.

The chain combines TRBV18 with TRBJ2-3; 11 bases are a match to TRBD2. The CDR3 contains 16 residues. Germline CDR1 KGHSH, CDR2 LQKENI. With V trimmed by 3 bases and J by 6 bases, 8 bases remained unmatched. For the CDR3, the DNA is TGTGCCAGCTCACCCACTTTGGGACTAGCGGTCGATACGCAGTATTTT. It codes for CASSPTLGLAVDTQYF.

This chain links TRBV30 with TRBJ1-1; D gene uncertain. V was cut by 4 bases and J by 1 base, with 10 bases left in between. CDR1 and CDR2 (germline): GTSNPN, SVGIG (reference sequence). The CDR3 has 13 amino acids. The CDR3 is CAWTRPGNTEAFF. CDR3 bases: TGTGCCTGGACCCGCCCGGGGAACACTGAAGCTTTCTTT.

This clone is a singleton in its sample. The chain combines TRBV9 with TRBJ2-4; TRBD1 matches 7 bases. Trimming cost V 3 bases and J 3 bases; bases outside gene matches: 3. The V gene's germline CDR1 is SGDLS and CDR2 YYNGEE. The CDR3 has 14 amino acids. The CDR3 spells CASSDDRVKNIQYF. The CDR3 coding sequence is TGTGCCAGCAGCGACGACAGGGTCAAAAACATTCAGTACTTC.

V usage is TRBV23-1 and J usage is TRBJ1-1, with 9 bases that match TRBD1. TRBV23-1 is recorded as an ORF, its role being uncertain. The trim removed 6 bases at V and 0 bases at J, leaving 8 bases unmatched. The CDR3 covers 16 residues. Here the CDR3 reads CASSLFGTGMNTEAFF. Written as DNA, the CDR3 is TGCGCCAGCAGCCTCTTTGGGACAGGGATGAACACTGAAGCTTTCTTT.

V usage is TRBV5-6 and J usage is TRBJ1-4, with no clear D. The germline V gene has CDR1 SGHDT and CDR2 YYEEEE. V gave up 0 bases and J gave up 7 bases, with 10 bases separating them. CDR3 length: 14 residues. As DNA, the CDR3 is TGTGCCAGCAGCTTGGATGAGCGGAGTGAAAAACTGTTTTTT. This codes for CASSLDERSEKLFF.

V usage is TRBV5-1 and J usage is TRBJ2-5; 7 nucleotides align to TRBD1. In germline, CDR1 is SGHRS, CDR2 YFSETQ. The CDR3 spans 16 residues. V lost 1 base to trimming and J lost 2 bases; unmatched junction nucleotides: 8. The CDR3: CASSLMRGPGQETQYF. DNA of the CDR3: TGCGCCAGCAGCTTGATGAGGGGGCCGGGACAAGAGACCCAGTACTTC.